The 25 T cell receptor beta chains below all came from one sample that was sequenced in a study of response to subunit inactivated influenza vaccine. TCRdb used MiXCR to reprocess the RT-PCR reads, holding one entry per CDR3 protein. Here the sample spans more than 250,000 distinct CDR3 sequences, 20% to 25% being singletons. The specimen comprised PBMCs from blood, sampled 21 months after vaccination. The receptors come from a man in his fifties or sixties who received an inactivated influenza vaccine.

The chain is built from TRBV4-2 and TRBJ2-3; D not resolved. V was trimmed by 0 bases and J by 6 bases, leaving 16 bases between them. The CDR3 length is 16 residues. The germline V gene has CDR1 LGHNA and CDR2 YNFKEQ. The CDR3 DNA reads TGTGCCAGCAGCCAAGATGGTACACCTCCAGGTGATACGCAGTATTTT. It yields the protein CASSQDGTPPGDTQYF.

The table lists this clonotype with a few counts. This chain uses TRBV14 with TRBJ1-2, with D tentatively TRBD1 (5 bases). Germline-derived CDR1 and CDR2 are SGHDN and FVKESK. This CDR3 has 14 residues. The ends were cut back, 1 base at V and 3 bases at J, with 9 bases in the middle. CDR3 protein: CASSQVGAHYGYTF. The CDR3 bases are TGTGCCAGCAGCCAAGTTGGGGCCCACTATGGCTACACCTTC.

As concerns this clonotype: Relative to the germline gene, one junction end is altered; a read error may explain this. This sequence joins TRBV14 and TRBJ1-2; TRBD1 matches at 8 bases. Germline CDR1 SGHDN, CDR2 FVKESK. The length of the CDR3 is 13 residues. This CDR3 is CVSSAVRGLGYTF. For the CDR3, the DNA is TGTGTCAGCAGCGCCGTCAGGGGGCTTGGCTACACCTTC.

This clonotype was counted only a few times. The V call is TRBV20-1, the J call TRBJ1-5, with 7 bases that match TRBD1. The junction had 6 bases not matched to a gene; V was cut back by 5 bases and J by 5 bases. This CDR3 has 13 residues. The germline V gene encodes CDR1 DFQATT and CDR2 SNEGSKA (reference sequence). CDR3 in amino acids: CSASRQGDQPQHF. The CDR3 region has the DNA TGCAGTGCTTCAAGACAGGGCGATCAGCCCCAGCATTTT.

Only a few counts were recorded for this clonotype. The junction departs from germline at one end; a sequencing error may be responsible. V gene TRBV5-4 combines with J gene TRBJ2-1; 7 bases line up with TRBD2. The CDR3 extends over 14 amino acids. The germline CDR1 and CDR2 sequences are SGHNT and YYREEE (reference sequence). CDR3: CASSLRERGSASGF. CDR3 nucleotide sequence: TGTGCCAGCAGCTTGCGTGAGAGGGGATCCGCTAGCGGATTC.

Written as DNA, the CDR3 is TGTGCCAGCACCTACGACAGACAGTATGGCTACACCTTC. This encodes CASTYDRQYGYTF. The chain joins TRBV6-2 or TRBV6-3 to TRBJ1-2; perhaps TRBD1 as D (5 bases). The CDR3 extends over 13 amino acids. Looked up from germline, CDR1 is MNHEY and CDR2 is SVGEGT. V lost 7 bases and J 5 bases, leaving 14 bases between the germline ends.

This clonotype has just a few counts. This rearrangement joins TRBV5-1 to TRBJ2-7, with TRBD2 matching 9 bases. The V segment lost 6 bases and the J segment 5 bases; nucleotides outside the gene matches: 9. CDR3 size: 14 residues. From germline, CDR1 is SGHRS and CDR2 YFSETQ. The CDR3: CASTRAGGSNEQYF. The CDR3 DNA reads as TGCGCCAGCACCAGGGCGGGAGGGTCCAACGAGCAGTACTTC. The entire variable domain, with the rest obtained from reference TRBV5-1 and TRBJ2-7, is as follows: KAGVTQTPRYLIKTRGQQVTLSCSPISGHRSVSWYQQTPGQGLQFLFEYFSETQRNKGNFPGRFSGRQFSNSRSEMNVSTLELGDSALYLCASTRAGGSNEQYFGPGTRLTVT.

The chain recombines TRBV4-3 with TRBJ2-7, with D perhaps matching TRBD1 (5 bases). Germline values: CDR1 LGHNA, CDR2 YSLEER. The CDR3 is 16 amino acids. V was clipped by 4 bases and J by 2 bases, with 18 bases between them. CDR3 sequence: CASSPSMARVPYEQYF. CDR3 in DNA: TGCGCCAGCAGCCCGAGTATGGCCAGGGTACCCTACGAGCAGTACTTC.

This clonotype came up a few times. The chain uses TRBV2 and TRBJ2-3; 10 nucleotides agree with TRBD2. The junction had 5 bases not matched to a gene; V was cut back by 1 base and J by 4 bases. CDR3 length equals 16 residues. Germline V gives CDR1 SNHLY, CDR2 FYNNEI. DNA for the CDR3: TGTGCCAGCAGTGAAGGGAGCGGGGGGGCCTCAGATACGCAGTATTTT. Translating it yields CASSEGSGGASDTQYF. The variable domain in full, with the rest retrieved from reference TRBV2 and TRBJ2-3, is EPEVTQTPSHQVTQMGQEVILRCVPISNHLYFYWYRQILGQKVEFLVSFYNNEISEKSEIFDDQFSVERPDGSNFTLKIRSTKLEDSAMYFCASSEGSGGASDTQYFGPGTRLTVL.

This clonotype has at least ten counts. CDR3 in amino acids: CASSRKWGARKSPDTQYF. In DNA form, the CDR3 reads TGTGCCAGCAGCCGTAAGTGGGGCGCTAGAAAGTCCCCAGATACGCAGTATTTT. The V and J genes are TRBV28 and TRBJ2-3; a possible D gene is TRBD1 (5 bases). Looked up from germline, CDR1 is MDHEN and CDR2 is SYDVKM. The ends were cut back, 6 bases at V and 4 bases at J, with 26 bases in the middle. The CDR3 contains 18 residues.

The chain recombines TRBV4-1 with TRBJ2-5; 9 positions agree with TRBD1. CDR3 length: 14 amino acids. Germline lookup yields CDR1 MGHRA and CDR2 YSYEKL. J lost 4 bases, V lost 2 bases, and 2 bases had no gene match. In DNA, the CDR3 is TGCGCCAGCAGCCAAAACAGGGGGCGAGAGACCCAGTACTTC. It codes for CASSQNRGRETQYF.

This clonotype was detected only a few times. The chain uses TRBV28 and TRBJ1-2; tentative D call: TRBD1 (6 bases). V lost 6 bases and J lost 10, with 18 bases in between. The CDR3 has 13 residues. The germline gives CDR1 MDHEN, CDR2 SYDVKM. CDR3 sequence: CASSRGADYIYTF. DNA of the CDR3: TGTGCCAGCAGCCGGGGGGCTGACTATATCTACACCTTC.

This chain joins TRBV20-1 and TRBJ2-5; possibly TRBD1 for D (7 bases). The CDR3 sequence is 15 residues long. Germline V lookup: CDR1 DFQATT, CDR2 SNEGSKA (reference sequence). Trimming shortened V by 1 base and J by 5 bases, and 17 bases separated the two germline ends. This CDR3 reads CSARGGAGGGETQYF. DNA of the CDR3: TGCAGTGCTAGAGGCGGGGCAGGGGGAGGTGAGACCCAGTACTTC.

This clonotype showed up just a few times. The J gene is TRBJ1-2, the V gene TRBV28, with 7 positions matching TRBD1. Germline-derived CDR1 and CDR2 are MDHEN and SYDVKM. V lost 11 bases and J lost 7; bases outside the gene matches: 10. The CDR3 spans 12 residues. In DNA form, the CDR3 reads TGTGCCGCCCGGGACAGCGGGGGTGGCTACACCTTC. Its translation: CAARDSGGGYTF.

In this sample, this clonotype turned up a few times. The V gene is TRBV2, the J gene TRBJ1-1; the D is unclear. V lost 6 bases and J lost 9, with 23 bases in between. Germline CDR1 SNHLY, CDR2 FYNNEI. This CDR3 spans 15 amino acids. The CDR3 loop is CASSAPLGLYRQAFF. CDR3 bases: TGTGCCAGCAGCGCCCCGTTAGGGCTTTATAGGCAAGCTTTCTTT.

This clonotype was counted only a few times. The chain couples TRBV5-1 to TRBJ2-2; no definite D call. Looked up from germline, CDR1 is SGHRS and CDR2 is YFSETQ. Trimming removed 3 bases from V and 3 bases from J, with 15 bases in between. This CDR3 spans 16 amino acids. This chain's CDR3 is CASSSNYSPYTGELFF. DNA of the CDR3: TGCGCCAGCAGCTCTAACTATAGTCCTTACACCGGGGAGCTGTTTTTT.

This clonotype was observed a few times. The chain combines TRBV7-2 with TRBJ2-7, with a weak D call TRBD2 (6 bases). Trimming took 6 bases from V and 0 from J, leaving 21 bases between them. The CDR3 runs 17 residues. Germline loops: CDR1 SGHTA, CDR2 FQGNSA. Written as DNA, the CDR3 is TGTGCCAGCAGGTATCTTGGGGACTCCCCGAGCTCCTACGAGCAGTACTTC. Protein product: CASRYLGDSPSSYEQYF.

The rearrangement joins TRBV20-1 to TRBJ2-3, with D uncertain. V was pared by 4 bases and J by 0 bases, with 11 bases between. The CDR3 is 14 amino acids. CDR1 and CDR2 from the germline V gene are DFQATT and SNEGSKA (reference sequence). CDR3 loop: CSANIDFSTDTQYF. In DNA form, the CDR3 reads TGCAGTGCTAACATAGACTTCAGCACAGATACGCAGTATTTT.

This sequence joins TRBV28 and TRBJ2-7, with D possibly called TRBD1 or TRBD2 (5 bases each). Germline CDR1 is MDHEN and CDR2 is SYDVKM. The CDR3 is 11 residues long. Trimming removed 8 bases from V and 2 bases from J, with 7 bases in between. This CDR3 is CASEGPYEQYF. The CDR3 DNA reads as TGTGCCAGCGAGGGGCCCTACGAGCAGTACTTC.

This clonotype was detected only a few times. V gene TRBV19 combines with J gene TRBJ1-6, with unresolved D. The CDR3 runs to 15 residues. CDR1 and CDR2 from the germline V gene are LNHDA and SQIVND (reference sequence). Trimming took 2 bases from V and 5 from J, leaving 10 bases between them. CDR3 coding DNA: TGTGCCAGTAGTATAACGGACCGAAATAATTCACCCCTCCACTTT. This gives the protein CASSITDRNNSPLHF. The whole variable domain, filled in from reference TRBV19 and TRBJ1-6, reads DGGITQSPKYLFRKEGQNVTLSCEQNLNHDAMYWYRQDPGQGLRLIYYSQIVNDFQKGDIAEGYSVSREKKESFPLTVTSAQKNPTAFYLCASSITDRNNSPLHFGNGTRLTVT.

Here the CDR3 DNA reads TGTGCCAGCCGGGGCCCCCCTGGAAACACCATATATTTT. Protein sequence: CASRGPPGNTIYF. The V call is TRBV3-1, the J call TRBJ1-3, with D maybe TRBD1 (5 bases). This CDR3 is built from 13 residues. V lost 8 bases, J lost 2 bases, and 10 bases lay in between. Germline CDR1 is LGHDT and CDR2 is YNNKEL (reference sequence). Filled out from reference TRBV3-1 and TRBJ1-3, the complete variable domain reads DTAVSQTPKYLVTQMGNDKSIKCEQNLGHDTMYWYKQDSKKFLKIMFSYNNKELIINETVPNRFSPKSPDKAHLNLHINSLELGDSAVYFCASRGPPGNTIYFGEGSWLTVV.

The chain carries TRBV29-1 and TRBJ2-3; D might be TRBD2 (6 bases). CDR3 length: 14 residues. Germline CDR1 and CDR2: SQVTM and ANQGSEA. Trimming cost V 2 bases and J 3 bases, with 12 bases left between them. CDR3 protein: CSVETHRETDTQYF. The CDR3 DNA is TGCAGCGTTGAAACCCACCGGGAGACAGATACGCAGTATTTT.

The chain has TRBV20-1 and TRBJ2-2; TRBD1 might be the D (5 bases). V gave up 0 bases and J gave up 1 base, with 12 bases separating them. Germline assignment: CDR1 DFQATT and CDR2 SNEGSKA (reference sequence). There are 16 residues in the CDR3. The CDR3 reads CSARDPRQGNTGELFF. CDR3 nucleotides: TGCAGTGCTAGAGATCCCCGGCAGGGGAACACCGGGGAGCTGTTTTTT.

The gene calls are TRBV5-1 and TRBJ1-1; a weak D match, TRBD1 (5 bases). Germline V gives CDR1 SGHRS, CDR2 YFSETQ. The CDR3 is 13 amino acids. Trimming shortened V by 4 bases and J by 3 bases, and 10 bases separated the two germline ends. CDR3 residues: CASSPKTDTEAFF. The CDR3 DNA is TGCGCCAGCAGCCCCAAGACAGACACTGAAGCTTTCTTT. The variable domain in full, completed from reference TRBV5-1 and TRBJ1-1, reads KAGVTQTPRYLIKTRGQQVTLSCSPISGHRSVSWYQQTPGQGLQFLFEYFSETQRNKGNFPGRFSGRQFSNSRSEMNVSTLELGDSALYLCASSPKTDTEAFFGQGTRLTVV.

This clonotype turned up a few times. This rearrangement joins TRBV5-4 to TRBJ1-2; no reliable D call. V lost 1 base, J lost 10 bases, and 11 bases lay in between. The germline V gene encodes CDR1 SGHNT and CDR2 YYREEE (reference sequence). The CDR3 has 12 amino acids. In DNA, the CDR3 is TGTGCCAGCAGCTTGACTGAAGGTTCCTACACCTTC. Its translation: CASSLTEGSYTF.